Here is one T cell receptor (beta chain) with its context. What it recognizes is unknown. The sample originates from a study of T cell responses to AZD1222 COVID-19 vaccine. Study details: Combined were second doses at about 4 or about 12 weeks.

Sequencing was performed with immunoSEQ multiplex PCR; in TCRdb, only in-frame clones are kept and a portion is missing. The sample has approximately 180,000 clones; about nine tenths are singletons. V dropped 4 bases and J dropped 8; count of bases not matched to a gene: 8. The CDR3 is made up of 14 amino acids. Germline-derived CDR1 and CDR2 are SGHVS and FNYEAQ. Study outcomes and limitations: There were mostly white British donors and more females than males, and clonal diversity was possibly underestimated. Vaccine-associated CD4 TCRs ranged over spike, dominating at 160-218 and 743-854.

The receptor was isolated from an adult in good health. The chain employs TRBV7-6 and TRBJ1-2, with 9 positions matching TRBD1. The sequencing used peripheral blood, collected on day 0 of AZD1222 vaccination. The CDR3 spells CASSSDRGRDGYTF. The CDR3 DNA follows: TGTGCCAGCAGCTCGGACAGGGGAAGGGACGGCTACACCTTC.